These T cell receptor beta chains were read from a single sample in a study of CD8 T cells in ankylosing spondylitis. From the 5' RACE reads, TCRdb called clonotypes with MiXCR, one entry per CDR3 protein. The profile shows about 170,000 distinct CDR3 sequences, about 16% of them singletons. The specimen sequenced was blood, either unsorted or a sorted T cell fraction (not recorded which). The receptors were gathered from a male donor with ankylosing spondylitis or in good health (not recorded which). Both conserved end residues are part of each CDR3.

TRBJ1-1 | TRBV29-1 | CSAVRRLNTEAFF
TRBJ1-4 | TRBV18 | CASSAGTEMRKLFF
TRBJ2-3 | TRBV28 | CASSFTTSGTDTQYF
TRBJ2-1 | TRBV11-2 | CASRGWGTSGASSYNEQFF
TRBJ2-1 | TRBV5-1 | CASSLAPASSYNEQFF
TRBJ2-1 | TRBV5-1 | CASSNSGLDEQFF
TRBJ2-4 | TRBV2 | CASRETGAQNIQYF
TRBJ2-1 | TRBV20-1 | CSARPTAGLDEQFF
TRBJ2-1 | TRBV20-1 | CSARDWADFYNEQFF
TRBJ2-1 | TRBV6-1 | CASTPGLAGKDEQFF
TRBJ2-5 | TRBV3-1 | CASSPGWRGETQYF
TRBJ2-3 | TRBV5-6 | CASSPGGPDTQYF
TRBJ1-4 | TRBV7-2 | CASSLVLARDEKLFF
TRBJ1-1 | TRBV29-1 | CSVPQGRDRCVNTEAFF
TRBJ2-3 | TRBV7-7 | CASSGGTSGDTQYF
TRBJ1-1 | TRBV5-1 | CASSLKGANTEAFF
TRBJ1-5 | TRBV6-6 | CASRGQVNQPQHF
TRBJ1-1 | TRBV18 | CASSPPIPGTEAFF
TRBJ2-1 | TRBV5-4 | CASSLGSGRIDEQFF
TRBJ2-1 | TRBV24-1 | CATSDDRLWDNEQFF
TRBJ1-5 | TRBV12-3/TRBV12-4 | CASSPIRGGSNQPQHF
TRBJ2-7 | TRBV5-1 | CASSLNAGSYEQYF
TRBJ1-5 | TRBV10-2 | CASSEGQGSNQPQHF
TRBJ2-2 | TRBV20-1 | CCARDLLGGANTGELFF